This is a list of T cell receptor beta chains from one sample in a study of Ad26.COV2.S vaccination and SARS-CoV-2 variants. Data came from immunoSEQ multiplex PCR; TCRdb stores just in-frame clones and leaves some out. This table has 430,000 or so clones, 90% appearing once. The source was peripheral blood, collected in a trial of Ad26.COV2.S vaccine versus placebo. The receptors here all came from a person between 18 and 65 years old who received the Ad26.COV2.S COVID-19 vaccine or a placebo. Each CDR3 is given with its conserved first and last residue. The D gene is left open where the match is weak. Clone size appears in some rows only: once, few, many, or a class for an expanded clone.

v_gene: TRBV10-1
d_gene: .
j_gene: TRBJ2-5
abundance: .
CDR3aa: CASSDRLQETQYF
CDR3nt: TGCGCCAGCAGCGACAGGCTCCAAGAGACCCAGTACTTC

v_gene: TRBV7-2
d_gene: .
j_gene: TRBJ2-6
abundance: .
CDR3aa: CATYFGSGRSSGANVLTF
CDR3nt: TGTGCCACCTACTTCGGGTCGGGGAGGAGCTCTGGGGCCAACGTCCTGACTTTC

v_gene: TRBV25-1
d_gene: .
j_gene: TRBJ1-6
abundance: .
CDR3aa: CASSCRTGANSPLHF
CDR3nt: TGTGCCAGCAGTTGTCGGACTGGCGCTAATTCACCCCTCCACTTT

v_gene: TRBV2
d_gene: TRBD2
j_gene: TRBJ2-7
abundance: .
CDR3aa: CASSGSGRYEQYF
CDR3nt: TGTGCCAGCAGTGGTAGCGGGAGGTACGAGCAGTACTTC

v_gene: TRBV24-1
d_gene: .
j_gene: TRBJ2-2
abundance: .
CDR3aa: CATSDSGWNTGELFF
CDR3nt: TGTGCCACCAGTGATAGCGGATGGAACACCGGGGAGCTGTTTTTT

v_gene: TRBV7-2
d_gene: .
j_gene: TRBJ1-2
abundance: .
CDR3aa: CASSSVRGLNYGYTF
CDR3nt: TGTGCCAGCAGTTCCGTGCGAGGGCTCAACTATGGCTACACCTTC

v_gene: TRBV9
d_gene: .
j_gene: TRBJ2-2
abundance: once
CDR3aa: CASSPNRGGTVGTGELFF
CDR3nt: TGTGCCAGCAGCCCCAACCGTGGAGGGACTGTCGGGACCGGGGAGCTGTTTTTT

v_gene: TRBV5-1
d_gene: .
j_gene: TRBJ2-7
abundance: .
CDR3aa: CASSTLGISYEQYF
CDR3nt: TGCGCCAGCAGCACCTTGGGCATCTCCTACGAGCAGTACTTC

v_gene: TRBV5-4
d_gene: .
j_gene: TRBJ1-6
abundance: .
CDR3aa: CASSLRQEGSPLHF
CDR3nt: TGTGCCAGCAGCTTGCGGCAGGAGGGGTCACCCCTCCACTTT

v_gene: TRBV3-1/TRBV3-2
d_gene: .
j_gene: TRBJ2-5
abundance: .
CDR3aa: CASSQGQETQYF
CDR3nt: TGTGCCAGCAGCCAGGGACAAGAGACCCAGTACTTC

v_gene: TRBV11-2
d_gene: .
j_gene: TRBJ2-1
abundance: .
CDR3aa: CASSGTREALGEQFF
CDR3nt: TGTGCCAGCAGCGGGACAAGGGAGGCCCTCGGTGAGCAGTTCTTC

v_gene: TRBV6-2/TRBV6-3
d_gene: .
j_gene: TRBJ1-5
abundance: .
CDR3aa: CASSLRGVRNQPQHF
CDR3nt: TGTGCCAGCAGCCTACGTGGGGTGCGCAATCAGCCCCAGCATTTT

v_gene: TRBV13
d_gene: TRBD1
j_gene: TRBJ2-7
abundance: .
CDR3aa: CASSSLQGGPYEQYF
CDR3nt: TGTGCCAGCAGCTCCTTACAGGGGGGTCCCTACGAGCAGTACTTC

v_gene: TRBV2
d_gene: TRBD1
j_gene: TRBJ1-2
abundance: .
CDR3aa: CASRQGVSYGYTF
CDR3nt: TGTGCCAGCCGACAGGGGGTGAGCTATGGCTACACCTTC

v_gene: TRBV7-9
d_gene: .
j_gene: TRBJ2-1
abundance: .
CDR3aa: CASSLTGRLNEQFF
CDR3nt: TGTGCCAGCAGCTTAACGGGGAGGTTGAATGAGCAGTTCTTC

v_gene: TRBV7-2
d_gene: .
j_gene: TRBJ1-6
abundance: .
CDR3aa: CASSHRDTVNSPLHF
CDR3nt: TGTGCCAGCAGCCACCGGGACACCGTTAATTCACCCCTCCACTTT

v_gene: TRBV9
d_gene: .
j_gene: TRBJ2-1
abundance: .
CDR3aa: CASSEWGSSYNEQFF
CDR3nt: TGTGCCAGCAGCGAATGGGGTAGCTCCTACAATGAGCAGTTCTTC

v_gene: TRBV7-9
d_gene: .
j_gene: TRBJ1-5
abundance: .
CDR3aa: CASSFGGVNQPQHF
CDR3nt: TGTGCCAGCAGCTTTGGAGGGGTCAATCAGCCCCAGCATTTT

v_gene: TRBV27
d_gene: .
j_gene: TRBJ2-3
abundance: .
CDR3aa: CASSSPLADTQYF
CDR3nt: TGTGCCAGCAGTTCCCCCTTAGCAGATACGCAGTATTTT

v_gene: TRBV6-6
d_gene: TRBD1
j_gene: TRBJ1-4
abundance: .
CDR3aa: CASSDRGPNEKLFF
CDR3nt: TGTGCCAGCAGCGACAGGGGACCTAATGAAAAACTGTTTTTT

v_gene: TRBV7-9
d_gene: TRBD1
j_gene: TRBJ1-2
abundance: .
CDR3aa: CASSLARQGTNYGYTF
CDR3nt: TGTGCCAGCAGCTTAGCTAGACAGGGAACTAACTATGGCTACACCTTC

v_gene: TRBV7-2
d_gene: TRBD2
j_gene: TRBJ2-1
abundance: .
CDR3aa: CASSLVISGSSYNEQFF
CDR3nt: TGTGCCAGCAGCTTAGTAATTAGCGGGAGTTCCTACAATGAGCAGTTCTTC

v_gene: TRBV18
d_gene: .
j_gene: TRBJ2-7
abundance: .
CDR3aa: CASSPTTLQTYEQYF
CDR3nt: TGTGCCAGCTCACCCACGACTTTACAGACCTACGAGCAGTACTTC

v_gene: TRBV27
d_gene: .
j_gene: TRBJ2-7
abundance: few
CDR3aa: CASRGQINEQYF
CDR3nt: TGTGCCAGCAGGGGGCAGATCAACGAGCAGTACTTC

v_gene: TRBV28
d_gene: TRBD1
j_gene: TRBJ1-3
abundance: .
CDR3aa: CASSGTDSGNTIYF
CDR3nt: TGTGCCAGCAGTGGGACAGACTCTGGAAACACCATATATTTT

v_gene: TRBV5-1
d_gene: TRBD2
j_gene: TRBJ2-5
abundance: .
CDR3aa: CATGTSGSRQETQYF
CDR3nt: TGCGCCACCGGGACTAGCGGGAGCCGGCAAGAGACCCAGTACTTC

v_gene: TRBV9
d_gene: TRBD1
j_gene: TRBJ2-7
abundance: .
CDR3aa: CASSPAGTASYEQYF
CDR3nt: TGTGCCAGCAGCCCGGCCGGGACAGCCTCCTACGAGCAGTACTTC

v_gene: TRBV19
d_gene: TRBD1
j_gene: TRBJ2-7
abundance: .
CDR3aa: CASSMPGQGAYEQYF
CDR3nt: TGTGCCAGTAGTATGCCGGGACAGGGGGCTTACGAGCAGTACTTC

v_gene: TRBV19
d_gene: .
j_gene: TRBJ2-5
abundance: .
CDR3aa: CASSMGYQETQYF
CDR3nt: TGTGCCAGTAGTATGGGTTACCAAGAGACCCAGTACTTC

v_gene: TRBV5-8
d_gene: TRBD2
j_gene: TRBJ2-1
abundance: few
CDR3aa: CASSWGLAGEGPYNEQFF
CDR3nt: TGTGCCAGCAGTTGGGGACTAGCGGGGGAGGGGCCCTACAATGAGCAGTTCTTC

v_gene: TRBV6-5
d_gene: TRBD1
j_gene: TRBJ1-1
abundance: .
CDR3aa: CASTLTGGQGTEAFF
CDR3nt: TGTGCCAGCACACTCACGGGGGGACAGGGTACTGAAGCTTTCTTT

v_gene: TRBV30
d_gene: .
j_gene: TRBJ2-3
abundance: .
CDR3aa: CAWSVGTFSTDTQYF
CDR3nt: TGTGCCTGGAGTGTCGGGACCTTTAGCACAGATACGCAGTATTTT

v_gene: TRBV6-2/TRBV6-3
d_gene: .
j_gene: TRBJ2-7
abundance: .
CDR3aa: CASSYEPGYEQYF
CDR3nt: TGTGCCAGCAGTTACGAGCCGGGCTACGAGCAGTACTTC

v_gene: TRBV4-1
d_gene: .
j_gene: TRBJ2-3
abundance: few
CDR3aa: CASSQDRDGTQYF
CDR3nt: TGCGCCAGCAGCCAAGACAGGGACGGTACGCAGTATTTT

v_gene: TRBV7-3
d_gene: .
j_gene: TRBJ1-2
abundance: .
CDR3aa: CASSLNPALYGYTF
CDR3nt: TGTGCCAGCAGCTTAAACCCGGCGCTCTATGGCTACACCTTC

v_gene: TRBV18
d_gene: .
j_gene: TRBJ1-3
abundance: .
CDR3aa: CASSYRQDPGNTIYF
CDR3nt: TGTGCCAGCTCATATAGACAGGACCCTGGAAACACCATATATTTT

v_gene: TRBV5-5
d_gene: .
j_gene: TRBJ2-7
abundance: .
CDR3aa: CASSFAPDWAEQYF
CDR3nt: TGTGCCAGCAGCTTTGCCCCGGATTGGGCCGAGCAGTACTTC

v_gene: TRBV9
d_gene: .
j_gene: TRBJ1-2
abundance: .
CDR3aa: CASNQGPFDGYTF
CDR3nt: TGTGCCAGCAATCAGGGGCCATTCGATGGCTACACCTTC

v_gene: TRBV19
d_gene: .
j_gene: TRBJ1-2
abundance: once
CDR3aa: CASGRSGGGYTF
CDR3nt: TGTGCCAGTGGCCGGTCCGGAGGTGGCTACACCTTC

v_gene: TRBV18
d_gene: .
j_gene: TRBJ1-5
abundance: .
CDR3aa: CASSPDQPQHF
CDR3nt: TGTGCCAGCTCACCGGACCAGCCCCAGCATTTT

v_gene: TRBV27
d_gene: .
j_gene: TRBJ2-3
abundance: .
CDR3aa: CASSLGQEADTQYF
CDR3nt: TGTGCCAGCAGTCTCGGTCAGGAGGCAGATACGCAGTATTTT

v_gene: TRBV27
d_gene: .
j_gene: TRBJ2-7
abundance: .
CDR3aa: CASSLDSSFFYEQYF
CDR3nt: TGTGCCAGCAGCCTGGACTCCTCTTTTTTTTACGAGCAGTACTTC

v_gene: TRBV7-2
d_gene: TRBD1
j_gene: TRBJ1-6
abundance: .
CDR3aa: CASSFRDSRNSPLHF
CDR3nt: TGTGCCAGCAGCTTCCGGGACAGCCGTAATTCACCCCTCCACTTT

v_gene: TRBV7-3
d_gene: TRBD2
j_gene: TRBJ2-1
abundance: .
CDR3aa: CASGIAGVDEQFF
CDR3nt: TGTGCCAGCGGAATAGCGGGAGTCGATGAGCAGTTCTTC

v_gene: TRBV7-9
d_gene: TRBD2
j_gene: TRBJ2-3
abundance: .
CDR3aa: CASSSASGPTDTQYF
CDR3nt: TGTGCCAGCAGCTCAGCTAGCGGCCCCACAGATACGCAGTATTTT

v_gene: TRBV29-1
d_gene: .
j_gene: TRBJ2-7
abundance: .
CDR3aa: CSVSVSNEQYF
CDR3nt: TGCAGCGTCTCAGTGTCAAACGAGCAGTACTTC

v_gene: TRBV18
d_gene: .
j_gene: TRBJ2-3
abundance: once
CDR3aa: CASSPSLVGSTDTQYF
CDR3nt: TGTGCCAGCTCACCCTCACTCGTAGGGAGCACAGATACGCAGTATTTT

v_gene: TRBV18
d_gene: .
j_gene: TRBJ1-4
abundance: .
CDR3aa: CASSPRREEKLFF
CDR3nt: TGTGCCAGCTCACCTCGACGGGAGGAAAAACTGTTTTTT

v_gene: TRBV28
d_gene: .
j_gene: TRBJ1-6
abundance: many
CDR3aa: CASRTTVSYNSPLHF
CDR3nt: TGTGCCAGCCGTACGACGGTCTCCTATAATTCACCCCTCCACTTT

v_gene: TRBV6-2/TRBV6-3
d_gene: .
j_gene: TRBJ1-1
abundance: .
CDR3aa: CASSYSGGFTEAFF
CDR3nt: TGTGCCAGCAGTTATAGTGGGGGGTTCACTGAAGCTTTCTTT

v_gene: TRBV9
d_gene: TRBD2
j_gene: TRBJ2-7
abundance: .
CDR3aa: CASSPTTSVPYEQYF
CDR3nt: TGTGCCAGCAGCCCCACGACTAGCGTACCGTACGAGCAGTACTTC

v_gene: TRBV7-2
d_gene: .
j_gene: TRBJ2-3
abundance: .
CDR3aa: CASSSARSFTDTQYF
CDR3nt: TGTGCCAGCAGCTCCGCTAGGTCATTCACAGATACGCAGTATTTT

v_gene: TRBV6-2/TRBV6-3
d_gene: .
j_gene: TRBJ2-4
abundance: .
CDR3aa: CASSYSAGVKNIQYF
CDR3nt: TGTGCCAGCAGTTACTCCGCAGGGGTCAAAAACATTCAGTACTTC

v_gene: TRBV9
d_gene: TRBD2
j_gene: TRBJ2-1
abundance: .
CDR3aa: CASSVGTSGSRDNEQFF
CDR3nt: TGTGCCAGCAGCGTTGGGACTAGCGGGAGTCGGGACAATGAGCAGTTCTTC

v_gene: TRBV19
d_gene: .
j_gene: TRBJ2-3
abundance: .
CDR3aa: CASSPRQFLTDTQYF
CDR3nt: TGTGCCAGTAGTCCAAGACAGTTTTTGACAGATACGCAGTATTTT